The 22 T cell receptor beta chains below were found in one sample sequenced in a study of T cell repertoires in cytomegalovirus infection. Their antigens remain unidentified. TCRdb used MiXCR to reprocess the reads, holding one entry per CDR3 protein. The profile shows approximately 990,000 distinct CDR3 sequences, around 30% of them singletons. The sequences come from cultured CD8+ T cells from PBMCs, collected from culture after CMV antigen stimulation. All receptors come from a human donor in good health (CMV status not recorded). Some clones in this sample may be carry-over from other donors' samples.

This clonotype appeared a few times. V is TRBV19 and J is TRBJ2-1; 7 positions agree with TRBD2. The CDR3 consists of 13 residues. CDR1 is LNHDA, CDR2 SQIVND, per germline (reference sequence). The V gene end was trimmed by 1 base and the J gene end by 7 bases; junction bases not matched to a gene: 1. The CDR3 coding sequence is TGTGCCAGTAGTATAGGGACTAGGAATGAGCAGTTCTTC. Translation: CASSIGTRNEQFF.

The chain employs TRBV7-2 and TRBJ2-3; D is perhaps TRBD1 or TRBD2 (5 bases each). Trimming left V 6 bases short and J 5 bases short, with 18 bases between. This CDR3 has 15 residues. Germline V gives CDR1 SGHTA, CDR2 FQGNSA. The CDR3: CASRDGTVGLDTQYF. The DNA for the CDR3 is TGTGCCAGCAGGGATGGGACCGTAGGATTAGATACGCAGTATTTT.

This chain connects TRBV12-3 or TRBV12-4 to TRBJ2-2; TRBD2 agrees at 7 bases. J gave up 8 bases and V 4 bases, and 7 bases lay outside the gene matches. CDR3 size: 14 residues. The CDR3 sequence is CASSSSGILGELFF. The CDR3 DNA follows: TGTGCCAGCAGTTCAAGCGGGATCTTGGGGGAGCTGTTTTTT.

The chain has TRBV4-2 and TRBJ2-4; D unclear. CDR3 length equals 13 residues. Trimming cost V 3 bases and J 2 bases, with 5 bases left between them. Per germline, CDR1 LGHNA and CDR2 YNFKEQ. This CDR3 reads CASSQTPKNIQYF. The DNA of the CDR3 is TGTGCCAGCAGCCAGACCCCCAAAAACATTCAGTACTTC.

This clonotype has a count of ten or more. The V call is TRBV7-2, the J call TRBJ2-7; a weak D match, TRBD2 (6 bases). This CDR3 spans 16 amino acids. Germline V gene sequence: CDR1 SGHTA, CDR2 FQGNSA. Trimming shortened V by 0 bases and J by 1 base, and 13 bases separated the two germline ends. The CDR3 spells CASSLALGGVSYEQYF. CDR3 nucleotide sequence: TGTGCCAGCAGCTTAGCGCTCGGCGGGGTATCCTACGAGCAGTACTTC.

The rearrangement uses TRBV27 and TRBJ2-3, with D perhaps matching TRBD2 (7 bases). CDR1 MNHEY and CDR2 SMNVEV come from the germline V gene (reference sequence). Deletions cut 7 bases from V and 3 bases from J, with 11 bases between. The CDR3 covers 13 residues. The CDR3 DNA reads as TGTGCCAGCACCAGCGGGACAACAGATACGCAGTATTTT. Residues: CASTSGTTDTQYF.

This clonotype was recorded a few times. V gene TRBV18 combines with J gene TRBJ2-1; 10 bases fit TRBD1. Germline V gene data show CDR1 as KGHSH and CDR2 as LQKENI. This CDR3 is built from 13 residues. J gave up 7 bases and V 7 bases, and 4 bases lay outside the gene matches. The CDR3 loop is CASCRDRGNEQFF. The CDR3 DNA reads as TGTGCCAGCTGCCGGGACAGGGGTAATGAGCAGTTCTTC.

This sequence joins TRBV5-4 and TRBJ2-4, with 7 bases matching TRBD2. CDR3 size: 15 residues. The J segment lost 15 bases and the V segment lost 0 bases, leaving 15 bases of the junction unmatched. Germline CDR1 SGHNT, CDR2 YYREEE (reference sequence). DNA for the CDR3: TGTGCCAGCAGCTTGGTTGGGGACGTGTCGGGAGGATTGTACTTC. It codes for CASSLVGDVSGGLYF.

This clonotype was seen many times. The CDR3 protein is CASSKGQSNQPQHF. DNA of the CDR3: TGTGCCAGCAGCAAGGGACAGAGTAATCAGCCCCAGCATTTT. The J gene is TRBJ1-5, the V gene TRBV7-2, with 7 bases lining up with TRBD1. The trim removed 5 bases at V and 4 bases at J, leaving 5 bases unmatched. CDR1 and CDR2 (germline): SGHTA, FQGNSA. The CDR3 extends over 14 amino acids.

This clonotype turned up a few times. The chain employs TRBV7-9 and TRBJ2-1; D is undetermined. Germline values: CDR1 SEHNR, CDR2 FQNEAQ (reference sequence). With 8 bases removed from V and 7 bases from J, the gap between germline ends came to 12 bases. The CDR3 is 12 residues long. CDR3 loop: CASFSFSNEQFF. CDR3 coding DNA: TGTGCCAGCTTCAGTTTCTCGAATGAGCAGTTCTTC.

V is TRBV24-1 and J is TRBJ2-1; D is uncertain. V was clipped by 7 bases and J by 0 bases, with 9 bases between them. The CDR3 is 14 residues long. The V gene's germline CDR1 is KGHDR and CDR2 SFDVKD. This CDR3 reads CATSSPNSYNEQFF. The CDR3 DNA follows: TGTGCCACCAGCAGTCCGAACTCCTACAATGAGCAGTTCTTC.

This clonotype was seen a few times. The V gene is TRBV27, the J gene TRBJ1-2; 10 nucleotides line up with TRBD1. This CDR3 contains 15 residues. Germline V CDR1 and CDR2: MNHEY, SMNVEV (reference sequence). Trimming at V came to 3 bases and at J to 4 bases, leaving 5 bases not matched to a gene. CDR3 sequence: CASSFGTGDLYGYTF. The CDR3 coding sequence is TGTGCCAGCAGTTTCGGGACAGGGGACCTCTATGGCTACACCTTC.

This clonotype was seen more than once but under ten times. This sequence joins TRBV11-1 and TRBJ1-6, with 8 bases lining up with TRBD1. V gave up 5 bases and J gave up 6 bases; unmatched junction bases: 15. Germline CDR1 SGHAT, CDR2 FQDESV (reference sequence). The CDR3 runs to 18 residues. The CDR3 DNA reads TGTGCCAGCAGCCAACCGGGCGGACAGGGCTACGTTAATTCACCCCTCCACTTT. Its translation is CASSQPGGQGYVNSPLHF. Full variable domain (missing parts from reference TRBV11-1 and TRBJ1-6): EAEVAQSPRYKITEKSQAVAFWCDPISGHATLYWYRQILGQGPELLVQFQDESVVDDSQLPKDRFSAERLKGVDSTLKIQPAELGDSAMYLCASSQPGGQGYVNSPLHFGNGTRLTVT.

This chain joins TRBV25-1 and TRBJ2-3, with 8 bases aligning to TRBD2. In germline, CDR1 is MGHDK, CDR2 SYGVNS. This CDR3 spans 17 amino acids. V shed 1 base and J 2 bases; nucleotides not matched to a gene: 8. The CDR3 DNA is TGTGCCAGCAGTGAATCGATGCGGGGGGCGTTCACAGATACGCAGTATTTT. Its protein product is CASSESMRGAFTDTQYF.

This clonotype was detected many times. This chain uses TRBV7-8 with TRBJ2-5; D might be TRBD1 or TRBD2, each matching 5 bases. V was cut by 4 bases and J by 7 bases, with 16 bases left in between. Germline lookup yields CDR1 SGHVS and CDR2 FQNEAQ. The CDR3 extends over 14 amino acids. The CDR3 protein is CASSSLVGDPTQYF. CDR3 coding DNA: TGTGCCAGCAGCTCACTGGTGGGGGATCCGACCCAGTACTTC. The whole variable domain, remainder taken from reference TRBV7-8 and TRBJ2-5, is GAGVSQSPRYKVAKRGQDVALRCDPISGHVSLFWYQQALGQGPEFLTYFQNEAQLDKSGLPSDRFFAERPEGSVSTLKIQRTQQEDSAVYLCASSSLVGDPTQYFGPGTRLLVL.

This clonotype was detected a few times. The chain carries TRBV6-1 and TRBJ2-3, with a weak D call TRBD2 (6 bases). The CDR3 runs to 17 residues. V was shortened by 3 bases and J by 4 bases, with 20 bases between the two germline ends. Germline loops: CDR1 MNHNS, CDR2 SASEGT. The chain's CDR3 is CASSDLHGTAYSDTQYF. CDR3 in DNA: TGTGCCAGCAGTGACCTACACGGGACTGCCTATTCAGATACGCAGTATTTT.

This clonotype was seen repeatedly, ten times or more. One end of the junction varies from germline; a read error may be responsible. The J gene is TRBJ2-2, the V gene TRBV4-3, with TRBD1 as a possible D gene (6 bases). Germline lookup yields CDR1 LGHNA and CDR2 YSLEER. CDR3 length: 15 residues. CDR3 amino acids: CASSQGDTNTGELFF. The DNA for the CDR3 is TGTGCCAGCAGTCAAGGGGACACCAACACCGGGGAGCTGTTTTTT.

This clonotype was observed a few times. CDR3 nucleotides: TGTGCCAGCAGCTTAAGCGACGATGAAGCTTTCTTT. This translates into CASSLSDDEAFF. The gene calls are TRBV7-9 and TRBJ1-1; D ambiguous. Trimming took off 2 bases at V and 7 bases at J, with 8 bases between the two ends. Germline-derived CDR1 and CDR2 are SEHNR and FQNEAQ (reference sequence). This CDR3 comprises 12 residues.

This clonotype was observed once. One end of the junction fails to match germline, which may point to a read error. V usage is TRBV2 and J usage is TRBJ2-2, with TRBD2 identical over 10 bases. Germline-derived CDR1 and CDR2 are SNHLY and FYNNEI. The CDR3 totals 17 residues. As DNA, the CDR3 is TGTGTCAGCAGTGAAATCCCACTAGCGGGGCCTACCGGGGAGCTGTTTTTT. Amino acids: CVSSEIPLAGPTGELFF.

This clonotype was seen only a few times. V and J are TRBV5-4 and TRBJ1-6; D call uncertain. V gave up 4 bases and J gave up 10 bases, with 15 bases separating them. Germline-derived CDR1 and CDR2 are SGHNT and YYREEE (reference sequence). This CDR3 is built from 14 residues. CDR3 region: CASSPVLGGSPLHF. The CDR3 coding sequence is TGTGCCAGCAGCCCGGTCCTGGGAGGATCACCCCTCCACTTT.

This clonotype showed up just a few times. The V and J genes are TRBV5-1 and TRBJ2-1; perhaps D is TRBD1 or TRBD2 (5 bases each). The CDR3 is 15 amino acids. With 4 bases removed from V and 9 bases from J, the gap between germline ends came to 20 bases. Germline lookup yields CDR1 SGHRS and CDR2 YFSETQ. The CDR3 sequence: CASSPIGAGGGEQFF. CDR3 nucleotides: TGCGCCAGCAGCCCAATTGGGGCAGGTGGGGGTGAGCAGTTCTTC.

The J gene is TRBJ2-3, the V gene TRBV14; unclear D gene. The germline gives CDR1 SGHDN, CDR2 FVKESK. This CDR3 region has 14 residues. Deletions cut 0 bases from V and 6 bases from J, with 10 bases between. CDR3 coding DNA: TGTGCCAGCAGCCAAGATTGGCCGGAGGATACGCAGTATTTT. It encodes CASSQDWPEDTQYF. Filled out from reference TRBV14 and TRBJ2-3, the complete variable domain reads EAGVTQFPSHSVIEKGQTVTLRCDPISGHDNLYWYRRVMGKEIKFLLHFVKESKQDESGMPNNRFLAERTGGTYSTLKVQPAELEDSGVYFCASSQDWPEDTQYFGPGTRLTVL.